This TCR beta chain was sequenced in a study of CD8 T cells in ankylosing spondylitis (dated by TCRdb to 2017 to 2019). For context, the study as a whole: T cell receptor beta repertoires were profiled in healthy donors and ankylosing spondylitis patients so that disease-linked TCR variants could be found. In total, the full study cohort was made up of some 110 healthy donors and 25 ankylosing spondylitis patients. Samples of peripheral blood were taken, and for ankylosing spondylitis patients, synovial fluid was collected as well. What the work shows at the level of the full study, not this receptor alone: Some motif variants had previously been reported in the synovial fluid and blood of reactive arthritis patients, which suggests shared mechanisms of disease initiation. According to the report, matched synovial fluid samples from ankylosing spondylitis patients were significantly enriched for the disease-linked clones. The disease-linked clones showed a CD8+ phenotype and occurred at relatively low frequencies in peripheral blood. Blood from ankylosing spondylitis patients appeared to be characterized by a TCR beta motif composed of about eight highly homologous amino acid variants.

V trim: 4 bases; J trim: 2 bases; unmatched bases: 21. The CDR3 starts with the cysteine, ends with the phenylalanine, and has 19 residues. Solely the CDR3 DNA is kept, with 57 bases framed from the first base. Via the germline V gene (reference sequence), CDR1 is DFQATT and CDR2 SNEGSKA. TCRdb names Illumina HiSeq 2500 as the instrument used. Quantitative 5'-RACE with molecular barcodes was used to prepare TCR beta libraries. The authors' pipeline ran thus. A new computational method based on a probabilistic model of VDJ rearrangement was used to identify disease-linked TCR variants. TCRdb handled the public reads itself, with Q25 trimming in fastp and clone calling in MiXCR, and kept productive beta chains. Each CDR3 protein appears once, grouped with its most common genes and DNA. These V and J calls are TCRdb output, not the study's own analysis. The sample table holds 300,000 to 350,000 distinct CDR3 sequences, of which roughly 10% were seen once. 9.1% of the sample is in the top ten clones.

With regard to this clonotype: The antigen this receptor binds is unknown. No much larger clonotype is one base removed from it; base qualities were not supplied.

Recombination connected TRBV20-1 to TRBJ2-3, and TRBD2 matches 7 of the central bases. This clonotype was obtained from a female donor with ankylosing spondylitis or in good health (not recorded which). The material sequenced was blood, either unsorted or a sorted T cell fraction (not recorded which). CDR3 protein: CSATAIRPGLLLNTDTQYF. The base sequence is TGCAGTGCTACAGCCATAAGACCGGGACTATTGCTCAACACAGATACGCAGTATTTT.